The 31 T cell receptor beta chains below were found in one sample sequenced in a study of T cells after yellow fever vaccination (dated by TCRdb to the late 2010s). The intended sense of this specimen's treatment or condition label: live attenuated yellow fever vaccine strain. Libraries were constructed by 5' RACE. The instrument was an Illumina HiSeq 2500. TCRdb handled the public reads itself, with Q25 trimming in fastp and clone calling in MiXCR, and kept productive beta chains. Rows are combined by CDR3 protein, so each entry shows the most common genes and DNA. This sample has just under 600,000 distinct CDR3 sequences in its table, and about 13% of those were observed once. The ten largest clones capture 11% to 15% of the sample. The sample here was PBMCs, taken on the day of the yellow fever booster vaccination. The receptors here all came from a man under 40 who received the YFV17D yellow fever vaccine.

The chain has TRBV9 and TRBJ1-1, with D unresolved. CDR1 is SGDLS and CDR2 is YYNGEE in the germline V gene. V lost 3 bases to trimming and J lost 1 base, with 7 bases between them. CDR3 length: 13 amino acids. DNA of the CDR3: TGTGCCAGCAGCGCATCAGGGAACACTGAAGCTTTCTTT. Translated, it gives CASSASGNTEAFF.

The V gene is TRBV6-2 or TRBV6-3, the J gene TRBJ2-1, with TRBD2 matching over 8 bases. The CDR3 contains 14 residues. Germline lookup yields CDR1 MNHEY and CDR2 SVGEGT. With V trimmed by 6 bases and J by 14 bases, 15 bases remained unmatched. The CDR3 spells CASRGLRGDNLKFF. The CDR3 DNA follows: TGTGCCAGCAGGGGGCTGCGGGGGGACAATCTGAAGTTCTTC.

The genes are TRBV28 and TRBJ2-7; D may be TRBD2 (6 bases). This CDR3 region has 13 residues. Germline CDR1 is MDHEN and CDR2 is SYDVKM. Between the trimmed V and J ends, which lost 5 bases and 2 bases, there was a span of 10 bases. CDR3 nucleotides: TGTGCCAGCAGTATAGGGAGGCCCTACGAGCAGTACTTC. Residues: CASSIGRPYEQYF.

The CDR3 bases are TGCAGTGCTAGAGAGGGGGGCAATGAGCAGTTCTTC. Encoded protein: CSAREGGNEQFF. The J gene is TRBJ2-1, the V gene TRBV20-1, with D perhaps matching TRBD2 (6 bases). Germline CDR1 and CDR2: DFQATT and SNEGSKA (reference sequence). The CDR3 sequence is 12 residues long. Trimming pared 0 bases from V and 6 bases from J, leaving 6 bases between.

This chain uses TRBV11-2 with TRBJ2-2; the D gene could be TRBD1 or TRBD2 (6 bases each). V was trimmed by 3 bases and J by 1 base, leaving 12 bases between them. The CDR3 is made up of 16 amino acids. The V gene's germline CDR1 is SGHAT and CDR2 FQNNGV. The CDR3 bases are TGTGCCAGCAGCTTCCCACAGGGACTGAACACCGGGGAGCTGTTTTTT. Amino acid sequence: CASSFPQGLNTGELFF.

The J gene is TRBJ2-7, the V gene TRBV19; D remains unclear. V shed 1 base and J shed 6 bases, with 13 bases lying between them. CDR1 is LNHDA, CDR2 SQIVND, per germline (reference sequence). The CDR3 contains 14 residues. CDR3 nucleotide sequence: TGTGCCAGTAGTATAGCGGTGACGGGCGGCGAGCAGTACTTC. Translated, it gives CASSIAVTGGEQYF.

This clonotype has only a few counts. V gene TRBV6-2 or TRBV6-3 combines with J gene TRBJ2-7; tentatively, D is TRBD1 (5 bases). The germline V gene has CDR1 MNHEY and CDR2 SVGEGT. V was trimmed by 6 bases and J by 2 bases, leaving 17 bases between them. The CDR3 loop spans 15 amino acids. Written as DNA, the CDR3 is TGTGCCAGCAGAGACCTTCGACAGAACACCTACGAGCAGTACTTC. It is translated as CASRDLRQNTYEQYF.

V gene TRBV25-1 combines with J gene TRBJ2-5; 8 bases agree with TRBD1. The CDR3 has 13 amino acids. V trimming: 4 bases; J trimming: 5 bases; junction bases outside the gene matches: 3. The germline gives CDR1 MGHDK, CDR2 SYGVNS. The CDR3 coding sequence is TGTGCCAGCAGTGCCTACAGGGGGGAGACCCAGTACTTC. This translates into CASSAYRGETQYF.

This clonotype showed up just a few times. V gene TRBV20-1 combines with J gene TRBJ2-5, with TRBD2 identical over 11 bases. The CDR3 has 15 residues. Germline-derived CDR1 and CDR2 are DFQATT and SNEGSKA (reference sequence). V lost 3 bases to trimming and J lost 2 bases; unmatched junction nucleotides: 5. CDR3 DNA sequence: TGCAGTGCTAGTAACCTAGCGGGAGGACAAGAGACCCAGTACTTC. Translating gives CSASNLAGGQETQYF.

CDR3 coding DNA: TGTGCCAGCAGAGATGGACAGGGGAACACCGGGGAGCTGTTTTTT. Protein: CASRDGQGNTGELFF. V is TRBV2 and J is TRBJ2-2; 8 bases agree with TRBD1. Germline CDR1 and CDR2: SNHLY and FYNNEI. Trimming took 6 bases from V and 1 from J; bases not matched to a gene: 4. The CDR3 runs to 15 residues.

The rearrangement links TRBV5-1 to TRBJ2-1, with TRBD1 matching 9 bases. CDR3 size: 17 residues. V gave up 7 bases and J gave up 7 bases; unmatched junction bases: 18. In germline, CDR1 is SGHRS, CDR2 YFSETQ. Written as DNA, the CDR3 is TGCGCCAGCTTTAAAAGCACCGGGACAGGGCCCTGGAATGAGCAGTTCTTC. This encodes CASFKSTGTGPWNEQFF.

In this sample, this clonotype turned up a few times. This chain joins TRBV10-3 and TRBJ2-1, with a tentative D call TRBD1 (6 bases). Germline loops: CDR1 ENHRY, CDR2 SYGVKD. V was shortened by 3 bases and J by 4 bases, with 10 bases between the two germline ends. There are 14 residues in the CDR3. The CDR3 DNA is TGTGCCATCAGTGACAGGGGTCTTTACAATGAGCAGTTCTTC. This gives the protein CAISDRGLYNEQFF.

The rearrangement joins TRBV18 to TRBJ1-5; D is ambiguous. CDR1 is KGHSH and CDR2 is LQKENI in the germline V gene. CDR3 length: 12 amino acids. Trimming took off 6 bases at V and 3 bases at J, with 6 bases between the two ends. The CDR3 DNA reads TGTGCCAGCTCTGGTAACAATCAGCCCCAGCATTTT. Amino acid sequence: CASSGNNQPQHF.

This chain uses TRBV30 with TRBJ1-5; weak D call: TRBD1 (6 bases). V lost 3 bases, J lost 6 bases, and 9 bases lay in between. This CDR3 contains 12 residues. The V gene's germline CDR1 is GTSNPN and CDR2 SVGIG (reference sequence). CDR3 sequence reads: CAWSARGQPQHF. The CDR3 region has the DNA TGTGCCTGGAGCGCCAGGGGTCAGCCCCAGCATTTT.

The genes are TRBV7-8 and TRBJ2-3; TRBD2 is a possible D gene (5 bases). The CDR3 extends over 15 amino acids. V gave up 8 bases and J gave up 0 bases, with 15 bases separating them. The germline gives CDR1 SGHVS, CDR2 FQNEAQ. The DNA for the CDR3 is TGTGCCAGCGATCGCGTCGGGGTTAGCACAGATACGCAGTATTTT. Amino acids: CASDRVGVSTDTQYF.

This clonotype was counted at least ten times. The V and J genes are TRBV7-2 and TRBJ2-1; possible D gene TRBD1, 5 bases. CDR3 length: 16 amino acids. Trimming shortened V by 5 bases and J by 7 bases, and 21 bases separated the two germline ends. Per the germline V gene, CDR1 is SGHTA and CDR2 is FQGNSA. The chain's CDR3 is CASSLQAQVERNEQFF. For the CDR3, the DNA is TGTGCCAGCAGCCTCCAGGCACAGGTCGAGAGGAATGAGCAGTTCTTC. The whole variable domain, remainder taken from reference TRBV7-2 and TRBJ2-1, is GAGVSQSPSNKVTEKGKDVELRCDPISGHTALYWYRQSLGQGLEFLIYFQGNSAPDKSGLPSDRFSAERTGGSVSTLTIQRTQQEDSAVYLCASSLQAQVERNEQFFGPGTRLTVL.

The chain is built from TRBV9 and TRBJ2-5; 8 nucleotides align to TRBD1. The CDR3 spans 15 residues. V lost 2 bases and J lost 4; bases outside the gene matches: 7. Germline CDR1 is SGDLS and CDR2 is YYNGEE. The CDR3 reads CASSVSGQGGETQYF. In DNA, the CDR3 is TGTGCCAGCAGCGTTAGCGGACAGGGCGGAGAGACCCAGTACTTC.

This clonotype was observed a few times. The chain combines TRBV18 with TRBJ2-1, with D perhaps assigned TRBD1 or TRBD2 (7 bases each). Trimming removed 5 bases from V and 4 bases from J, with 24 bases in between. The CDR3 has 18 residues. Germline CDR1 is KGHSH and CDR2 is LQKENI. CDR3 loop: CASSSKATTGTTYNEQFF. CDR3 sequence (DNA): TGTGCCAGCTCATCAAAAGCCACGACAGGGACTACTTACAATGAGCAGTTCTTC.

This clonotype was seen more than once but under ten times. The genes are TRBV6-6 and TRBJ1-5, with a weak D call TRBD1 (6 bases). The CDR3 extends over 13 amino acids. CDR1 and CDR2 from the germline V gene are MNHNY and SVGAGI (reference sequence). V dropped 5 bases and J dropped 4 bases, with 9 bases sitting between them. The CDR3 DNA reads as TGTGCCAGCAGTCATCAGGGGAATCAGCCCCAGCATTTT. Translation: CASSHQGNQPQHF.

The sample holds a few counts of this clonotype. The gene calls are TRBV10-3 and TRBJ2-3, with 12 bases identical to TRBD2. CDR1 is ENHRY, CDR2 SYGVKD, per germline. This CDR3 region has 17 residues. V gave up 4 bases and J gave up 2 bases; unmatched junction bases: 7. In DNA form, the CDR3 reads TGTGCCATCAGTGTGGGGACTAGCGGGCGATCCACAGATACGCAGTATTTT. It specifies CAISVGTSGRSTDTQYF.

This clonotype was detected a few times. The chain employs TRBV2 and TRBJ2-5, with D uncertain. Germline V gene data show CDR1 as SNHLY and CDR2 as FYNNEI. The CDR3 runs 13 residues. Trimming removed 3 bases from V and 1 base from J, with 6 bases in between. This CDR3 reads CASSDSLQETQYF. CDR3 bases: TGTGCCAGCAGTGATTCTCTCCAAGAGACCCAGTACTTC. The variable domain in full, with the rest retrieved from reference TRBV2 and TRBJ2-5, is EPEVTQTPSHQVTQMGQEVILRCVPISNHLYFYWYRQILGQKVEFLVSFYNNEISEKSEIFDDQFSVERPDGSNFTLKIRSTKLEDSAMYFCASSDSLQETQYFGPGTRLLVL.

The gene calls are TRBV6-1 and TRBJ2-7; D not certain. The V end was cut by 6 bases, the J end by 0 bases, with 9 bases between. Germline V gene lookup returns CDR1 MNHNS and CDR2 SASEGT. The CDR3 contains 13 residues. The CDR3 coding sequence is TGTGCCAGCAGGCCTTCGGCCTCCTACGAGCAGTACTTC. Its translation is CASRPSASYEQYF.

This chain links TRBV12-3 or TRBV12-4 with TRBJ2-7; 9 positions match TRBD2. The CDR3 spans 14 residues. Trimming removed 3 bases from V and 3 bases from J; junction bases left unmatched: 3. The chain's CDR3 is CASSFLAGYYEQYF. In DNA, the CDR3 is TGTGCCAGCAGTTTTCTAGCGGGATACTACGAGCAGTACTTC.

The J gene is TRBJ2-2, the V gene TRBV20-1, with a weak D call TRBD1 (6 bases). This CDR3 spans 17 amino acids. Germline V gives CDR1 DFQATT, CDR2 SNEGSKA (reference sequence). V was clipped by 0 bases and J by 0 bases, with 14 bases between them. CDR3 sequence reads: CSAREGHPVANTGELFF. The CDR3, as DNA: TGCAGTGCTAGAGAGGGACACCCCGTAGCGAACACCGGGGAGCTGTTTTTT.

Comments on this clonotype: Here the CDR3 omits its conserved ending phenylalanine or tryptophan, so a read error is the likely source. It is unclear where the CDR3 begins or ends on the DNA, so no DNA is shown, and the CDR3 is as TCRdb lists it. This sequence joins TRBV27 and TRBJ2-7; the DNA was not compared with TRBD1, the D call given in the table. A total of 12 residues make up the CDR3, ends included. Germline CDR1 reads MNHEY; CDR2 reads SMNVEV (reference sequence). The chain's CDR3 is CASSHRDRGLPL.

The chain is built from TRBV4-3 and TRBJ2-3; possible D gene TRBD2, 5 bases. V lost 1 base and J 0 bases, leaving 14 bases between the germline ends. Germline V gene data show CDR1 as LGHNA and CDR2 as YSLEER. The CDR3 totals 17 residues. For the CDR3, the DNA is TGCGCCAGCAGCCAAGGGAATGAAGGACTCAGCACAGATACGCAGTATTTT. Its protein product is CASSQGNEGLSTDTQYF.

This clonotype was seen repeatedly, ten times or more. V usage is TRBV7-2 and J usage is TRBJ2-1; 8 bases agree with TRBD2. Per germline, CDR1 SGHTA and CDR2 FQGNSA. V shed 5 bases and J 10 bases; nucleotides not matched to a gene: 7. The CDR3 covers 13 residues. The CDR3 DNA reads as TGTGCCAGCAGCCATACTAGCGGTAACGAGCAGTTCTTC. Residues: CASSHTSGNEQFF.

J is TRBJ2-4 and V is TRBV2; 9 nucleotides line up with TRBD1. The CDR3 runs 14 residues. The V gene's germline CDR1 is SNHLY and CDR2 FYNNEI. Trimming took 7 bases from V and 5 from J; bases not matched to a gene: 6. CDR3 coding DNA: TGTGCCAGCATGGGACAGGGCGGCCAAAACATTCAGTACTTC. It is translated as CASMGQGGQNIQYF.

This clonotype was seen only a few times. The CDR3 DNA sequence: TGTGCCAGCAGCCCTCGACTAGCAGCGAAGGGAGATACGCAGTATTTT. Its translation is CASSPRLAAKGDTQYF. The chain is built from TRBV14 and TRBJ2-3; 7 bases map to TRBD2. The germline V gene encodes CDR1 SGHDN and CDR2 FVKESK. V shed 4 bases and J 5 bases; nucleotides not matched to a gene: 12. This CDR3 is built from 16 residues.

This clonotype was observed once. This chain uses TRBV5-4 with TRBJ1-2, with a possible D match to TRBD1 (6 bases). V lost 6 bases to trimming and J lost 1 base, with 19 bases between them. The CDR3 covers 16 residues. Germline CDR1 and CDR2: SGHNT and YYREEE (reference sequence). The CDR3 bases are TGTGCCAGCACCCCGGGGGGGGGCGCTGTTAACTATGGCTACACCTTC. Its translation is CASTPGGGAVNYGYTF. The full variable domain, in which reference TRBV5-4 and TRBJ1-2 provide the parts outside the CDR3, is ETGVTQSPTHLIKTRGQQVTLRCSSQSGHNTVSWYQQALGQGPQFIFQYYREEENGRGNFPPRFSGLQFPNYSSELNVNALELDDSALYLCASTPGGGAVNYGYTFGSGTRLTVV.

This clonotype was recorded a few times. This chain links TRBV18 with TRBJ2-6; D call uncertain. CDR1 and CDR2 from the germline V gene are KGHSH and LQKENI. V was clipped by 3 bases and J by 1 base, with 7 bases between them. The CDR3 runs to 15 residues. In DNA form, the CDR3 reads TGTGCCAGCTCACCTGCCCCATCTGGGGCCAACGTCCTGACTTTC. Protein: CASSPAPSGANVLTF.